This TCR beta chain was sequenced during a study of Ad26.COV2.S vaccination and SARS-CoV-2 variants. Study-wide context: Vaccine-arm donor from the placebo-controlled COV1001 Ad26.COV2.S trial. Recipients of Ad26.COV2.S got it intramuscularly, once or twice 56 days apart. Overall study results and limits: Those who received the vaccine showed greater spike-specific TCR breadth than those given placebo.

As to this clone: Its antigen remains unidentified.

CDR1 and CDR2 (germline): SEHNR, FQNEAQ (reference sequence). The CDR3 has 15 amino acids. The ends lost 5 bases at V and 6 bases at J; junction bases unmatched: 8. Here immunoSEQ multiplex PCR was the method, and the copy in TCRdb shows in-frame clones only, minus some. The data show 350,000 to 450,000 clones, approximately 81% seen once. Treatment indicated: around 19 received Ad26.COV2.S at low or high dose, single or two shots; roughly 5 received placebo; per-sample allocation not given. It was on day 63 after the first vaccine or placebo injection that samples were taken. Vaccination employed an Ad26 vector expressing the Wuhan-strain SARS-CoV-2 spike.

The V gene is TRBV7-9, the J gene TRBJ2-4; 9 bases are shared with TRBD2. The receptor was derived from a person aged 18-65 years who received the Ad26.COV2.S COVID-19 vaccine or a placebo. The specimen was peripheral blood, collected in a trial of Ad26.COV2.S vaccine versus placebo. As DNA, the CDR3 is TGTGCCAGCAGCGTCGCGGGGGGGCCGTTAAACATTCAGTACTTC. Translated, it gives CASSVAGGPLNIQYF. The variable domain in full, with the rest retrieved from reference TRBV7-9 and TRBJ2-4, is DTGVSQNPRHKITKRGQNVTFRCDPISEHNRLYWYRQTLGQGPEFLTYFQNEAQLEKSRLLSDRFSAERPKGSFSTLEIQRTEQGDSAMYLCASSVAGGPLNIQYFGAGTRLSVL.